The T cell receptor beta chain under discussion was sequenced for a study of blood T cells in healthy people across ages. Findings of the study overall: Estimates of diversity drawn from one million T cells were considered underestimates.

The CDR3 length is 15 residues. Germline loops: CDR1 MNHEY, CDR2 SVGEGT. Next came a second PCR, run for about 6 to 11 cycles, which used a sample-barcoded 5' primer along with a J-beta primer mix. One entry per CDR3 protein results from TCRdb running MiXCR on the 5' RACE reads. This sample yields some 760,000 distinct CDR3 sequences, of which around 25% are seen a single time; approximately 3.7% belongs to the top ten. Comment on this clonotype: The antigen remains undetermined.

RNA extraction gave at least 5 micrograms of total RNA per sample. The same specimen was also included in a second study, on T cells of mothers and their children.

This clonotype was sampled from a boy under 18 in good health. The chain uses TRBV6-2 or TRBV6-3 and TRBJ2-7; D is perhaps TRBD2 (7 bases). The closer fit of TRBJ2-1 to the DNA end suggests the J call may be wrong. Sequencing was done on a sample of blood. DNA of the CDR3: TGTGCCAGCAGTTTCCGCGGGGGCGACTACAATGAGCAGTTCTTC. It specifies CASSFRGGDYNEQFF.